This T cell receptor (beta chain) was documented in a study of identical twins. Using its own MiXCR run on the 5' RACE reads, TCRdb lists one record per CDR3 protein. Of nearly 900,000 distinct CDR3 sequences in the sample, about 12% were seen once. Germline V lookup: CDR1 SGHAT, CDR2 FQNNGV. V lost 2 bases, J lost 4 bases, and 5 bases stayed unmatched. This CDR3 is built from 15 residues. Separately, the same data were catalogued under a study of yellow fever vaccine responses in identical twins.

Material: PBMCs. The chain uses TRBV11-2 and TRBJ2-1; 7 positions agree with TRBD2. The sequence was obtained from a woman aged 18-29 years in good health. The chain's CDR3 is CASSLMGGGYNEQFF. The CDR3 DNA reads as TGTGCCAGCAGCTTAATGGGGGGGGGTTACAATGAGCAGTTCTTC.